This T cell receptor beta chain was sequenced during a study of CD8 T cells in ankylosing spondylitis. Study outcomes and limitations: Reported data indicate significant enrichment of disease-linked clones within matched ankylosing spondylitis synovial fluid. Typical of ankylosing spondylitis blood, it appeared, was a TCR beta motif of roughly eight highly homologous variants. CD8+ by phenotype, disease-linked clones were relatively rare in peripheral blood.

Molecular-barcoded quantitative 5'-RACE produced these TCR beta libraries. From the 5' RACE reads, TCRdb called clonotypes with MiXCR, one entry per CDR3 protein. The sample contains 200,000 to 250,000 distinct CDR3 sequences, 5.5% to 7.5% of which appear only once. This clonotype was found many times. Its antigen is unidentified. Germline V gene lookup returns CDR1 MNHEY and CDR2 SVGAGI. V was shortened by 4 bases and J by 7 bases, with 13 bases between the two germline ends. This CDR3 has 13 amino acids. Sample: blood, either unsorted or a sorted T cell fraction (not recorded which). The genes are TRBV6-5 and TRBJ2-5; D gene unclear. The sequence derives from a male donor with ankylosing spondylitis. CDR3: CASSSEIVGTQYF. CDR3 in DNA: TGTGCCAGCAGTTCGGAAATTGTTGGGACCCAGTACTTC.